The present T cell receptor (beta chain) was sequenced within a study of blood T cell repertoires in COVID-19. Study at large: Sites across the United States, Italy and Spain contributed samples from acute and convalescent COVID-19. T cells, B-cell-depleted T cells, or PBMCs provided the cDNA or gDNA that served as material.

Germline CDR1 and CDR2: MNHEY and SMNVEV (reference sequence). The CDR3 is 16 residues long. Trimming cost V 0 bases and J 4 bases; bases outside gene matches: 6. Assay used: immunoSEQ multiplex PCR; TCRdb lists only in-frame clones, some missing. The data show about 55,000 clones, with 82% seen just once and about 6.4% held by the top ten. The source is a human donor in a cohort sampled during active or convalescent COVID-19. The chain links TRBV27 to TRBJ2-1, with 7 nucleotides matching TRBD2. Sequenced input: peripheral blood. The CDR3 loop reads CASSLSERGRYNEQFF. CDR3 nucleotide sequence: TGTGCCAGCAGTTTATCGGAGCGGGGCCGTTACAATGAGCAGTTCTTC.